Presented here are 28 T cell receptor beta chains from one specimen sequenced in a study of vaccination effects on CD4 cells after COVID-19 (dated by TCRdb to the early 2020s). To identify antigen-specific CD4+ T cell clonotypes by their expansion, the ViraFEST assay first stimulated PBMC with viral peptide pools and then applied TCR sequencing. After more than 9 days of culture, CD4+ T cells were isolated with the EasySep CD4+ T cell isolation kit. Healthy vaccine recipients had no prior SARS-CoV-2 infection, confirmed by negative nucleocapsid antibodies before and after vaccination. Library prep was done by the immunoSEQ multiplex PCR assay. TCRdb carries this immuneACCESS record with in-frame sequences only. Its versions omit some clonotypes, under half of them owing to an unresolved V gene in the studies checked, with the rest unexplained. The sample profile shows 37,000 or so clones; 60% to 80% of them were found once. About 15% of the sample is in the top ten clones.

Which antigens these TCRs recognize remains unknown. Material: CD4+ T cells from PBMCs cultured with HCoV-OC43 spike peptides, obtained before COVID-19 vaccination. The cell subset or site label for this specimen denotes: HCoV-OC43 spike overlapping peptide pool stimulation. Receptors were obtained from a human donor who received a COVID-19 vaccine.

This clone was counted a few times. The gene calls are TRBV11-2 and TRBJ1-3, with D possibly being TRBD1 (6 bases). V shed 7 bases and J shed 2 bases, with 9 bases lying between them. Germline assignment: CDR1 SGHAT and CDR2 FQNNGV. The CDR3 covers 13 residues. DNA of the CDR3: TGTGCCAGCACGCCAGGGGCTGGAAACACCATATATTTT. Amino acids: CASTPGAGNTIYF.

This chain links TRBV7-2 with TRBJ2-1, with 9 bases that match TRBD1. V lost 5 bases, J lost 7 bases, and 9 bases stayed unmatched. Germline-derived CDR1 and CDR2 are SGHTA and FQGNSA. CDR3 length: 15 residues. The CDR3 sequence is CASSPGGQGRNEQFF. The CDR3 DNA sequence: TGTGCCAGCAGCCCAGGGGGACAGGGTAGGAATGAGCAGTTCTTC.

This chain joins TRBV18 and TRBJ1-3; D gene uncertain. The germline V and J ends were trimmed by 4 bases and 2 bases, with 12 bases remaining between them. The CDR3 is 15 amino acids. Germline loops: CDR1 KGHSH, CDR2 LQKENI. Here the CDR3 reads CASSLRTAPGNTIYF. CDR3 nucleotide sequence: TGTGCCAGCTCACTCCGGACGGCCCCTGGAAACACCATATATTTT.

This chain links TRBV29-1 with TRBJ1-2; 9 bases map to TRBD1. The length of the CDR3 is 15 residues. Unmatched junction bases numbered 6, after V lost 1 base and J lost 3 bases. Germline V CDR1 and CDR2: SQVTM, ANQGSEA. The CDR3 DNA reads TGCAGCGTTGAAGGGGGGACAGGGCCTTACTATGGCTACACCTTC. This encodes CSVEGGTGPYYGYTF.

This sequence joins TRBV6-5 and TRBJ1-3; D unresolved. The CDR3 spans 15 residues. V gave up 4 bases and J gave up 2 bases, with 12 bases separating them. Per the germline V gene, CDR1 is MNHEY and CDR2 is SVGAGI. In nucleotides, the CDR3 is TGTGCCAGCAGTTCAGCGATAACCGCTGGAAACACCATATATTTT. Its protein product is CASSSAITAGNTIYF.

This clone showed up just a few times. V gene TRBV19 combines with J gene TRBJ2-3; perhaps TRBD1 as D (6 bases). This CDR3 spans 15 amino acids. Trimming took 3 bases from V and 2 from J, leaving 12 bases between them. Germline V CDR1 and CDR2: LNHDA, SQIVND (reference sequence). The CDR3 DNA is TGTGCCAGTAGTATGGTGACAGGTACCACAGATACGCAGTATTTT. Encoded protein: CASSMVTGTTDTQYF.

The genes are TRBV12-3 or TRBV12-4 and TRBJ1-3; 7 bases are shared with TRBD1. The CDR3 covers 13 residues. Trimming cost V 8 bases and J 2 bases; bases outside gene matches: 3. The CDR3 nucleotides are TGTGCCAGCCGACAGGGCGCTGGAAACACCATATATTTT. Amino acid sequence: CASRQGAGNTIYF.

J is TRBJ2-2 and V is TRBV7-9; D tentatively reads TRBD1 or TRBD2 (5 bases each). The V end was cut by 8 bases, the J end by 2 bases, with 12 bases between. This CDR3 comprises 14 residues. Germline assignment: CDR1 SEHNR and CDR2 FQNEAQ (reference sequence). CDR3 residues: CASLGTTNTGELFF. Written as DNA, the CDR3 is TGTGCCAGCTTGGGGACGACCAACACCGGGGAGCTGTTTTTT.

This chain connects TRBV5-4 to TRBJ2-3; TRBD2 might be the D (6 bases). Per germline, CDR1 SGHNT and CDR2 YYREEE (reference sequence). The CDR3 is made up of 15 amino acids. The V end was cut by 4 bases, the J end by 4 bases, with 16 bases between. The CDR3 sequence: CASSTGTALADTQYF. The CDR3, as DNA: TGTGCCAGCAGCACGGGGACTGCCTTGGCAGATACGCAGTATTTT.

The V gene is TRBV6-6, the J gene TRBJ2-1; D might be TRBD2 (5 bases). Germline CDR1 reads MNHNY; CDR2 reads SVGAGI (reference sequence). This CDR3 is built from 12 residues. The germline V and J ends were trimmed by 8 bases and 7 bases, with 12 bases remaining between them. CDR3: CASGGSGNEQFF. CDR3 bases: TGTGCCAGCGGCGGTTCGGGGAATGAGCAGTTCTTC.

The V and J genes are TRBV6-4 and TRBJ1-2; D gene ambiguous. The CDR3 length is 13 residues. Trimming took off 0 bases at V and 5 bases at J, with 7 bases between the two ends. Germline CDR1 MRHNA, CDR2 SNTAGT. The chain's CDR3 is CASSDSAEYGYTF. CDR3 sequence (DNA): TGTGCCAGCAGTGACTCTGCAGAGTATGGCTACACCTTC.

The chain combines TRBV9 with TRBJ2-7; D gene ambiguous. Germline lookup yields CDR1 SGDLS and CDR2 YYNGEE. The CDR3 covers 14 residues. With 0 bases removed from V and 6 bases from J, the gap between germline ends came to 13 bases. CDR3 sequence (DNA): TGTGCCAGCAGCGTAGGTCTTCTAGATAGCGAGCAGTACTTC. It translates to CASSVGLLDSEQYF.

V is TRBV3-1 (or the pseudogene TRBV3-2) and J is TRBJ1-3; maybe TRBD1 (5 bases). The CDR3 is 11 residues long. V was shortened by 4 bases and J by 7 bases, with 5 bases between the two germline ends. From germline, CDR1 is LGHDT and CDR2 YNNKEL (reference sequence). CDR3 protein: CASSRGNTIYF. The CDR3 DNA is TGTGCCAGCAGCCGGGGGAACACCATATATTTT.

This clone was seen only once. V usage is TRBV6-5 and J usage is TRBJ2-1, with 11 bases matching TRBD2. CDR3 size: 15 residues. V shed 6 bases, J shed 4 bases, and the junction held 5 bases outside the gene matches. CDR1 and CDR2 from the germline V gene are MNHEY and SVGAGI. In DNA form, the CDR3 reads TGTGCCAGCAGGGCTGGGACTAGCGGTTACAATGAGCAGTTCTTC. Protein product: CASRAGTSGYNEQFF.

The chain links TRBV5-1 to TRBJ2-3, with 9 bases aligning to TRBD2. The V gene's germline CDR1 is SGHRS and CDR2 YFSETQ. J was trimmed by 2 bases and V by 7 bases; bases with no gene match: 14. CDR3 length: 17 residues. The CDR3 here is CASRSPGSGGITDTQYF. In nucleotides, the CDR3 is TGCGCCAGCCGCAGTCCGGGGAGCGGGGGGATCACAGATACGCAGTATTTT.

This clone was detected only once. The CDR3 reads CASSQSSSGVHEQFF. The CDR3 DNA reads as TGTGCCAGCAGCCAAAGTAGTTCAGGGGTCCATGAGCAGTTCTTC. The chain has TRBV3-1 (or the pseudogene TRBV3-2) and TRBJ2-1; D might be TRBD1 (6 bases). V lost 2 bases and J lost 8, with 16 bases in between. The CDR3 spans 15 residues. Germline values: CDR1 LGHDT, CDR2 YNNKEL (reference sequence).

The chain has TRBV29-1 and TRBJ2-5, with D maybe TRBD2 (5 bases). Trimming stripped 4 bases from V and 2 bases from J, with 17 bases between. Germline V gene data show CDR1 as SQVTM and CDR2 as ANQGSEA. The CDR3 contains 15 residues. CDR3 residues: CSVVKDSNPQETQYF. The CDR3, as DNA: TGCAGCGTTGTAAAGGACTCCAATCCGCAAGAGACCCAGTACTTC.

The chain employs TRBV19 and TRBJ1-3, with 8 bases matching TRBD1. The CDR3 spans 15 residues. Looked up from germline, CDR1 is LNHDA and CDR2 is SQIVND (reference sequence). Germline trimming cut 6 bases from V and 4 bases from J; bases unmatched to any gene: 8. The CDR3 is CASRKDRVTGNTIYF. The CDR3 coding sequence is TGTGCCAGTAGAAAGGACAGGGTAACCGGAAACACCATATATTTT.

The chain recombines TRBV5-4 with TRBJ2-5; D is perhaps TRBD2 (6 bases). Trimming shortened V by 0 bases and J by 7 bases, and 16 bases separated the two germline ends. There are 15 residues in the CDR3. Per the germline V gene, CDR1 is SGHNT and CDR2 is YYREEE (reference sequence). CDR3 amino acids: CASSLDTSRRGTQYF. The DNA of the CDR3 is TGTGCCAGCAGCTTGGATACTAGCAGAAGGGGGACCCAGTACTTC.

The chain has TRBV5-6 and TRBJ2-1; 7 nucleotides agree with TRBD2. This CDR3 region has 13 residues. Germline V gene data show CDR1 as SGHDT and CDR2 as YYEEEE. Germline trimming cut 4 bases from V and 10 bases from J; bases unmatched to any gene: 8. DNA for the CDR3: TGTGCCAGCAGCCAAATTAGCGGGCACGAGCAGTTCTTC. It codes for CASSQISGHEQFF.

V and J are TRBV11-2 and TRBJ2-1, with D possibly being TRBD2 (6 bases). V lost 5 bases, J lost 7 bases, and 18 bases lay in between. From germline, CDR1 is SGHAT and CDR2 FQNNGV. CDR3 length: 15 amino acids. The CDR3 loop reads CASSPITGRVNEQFF. As DNA, the CDR3 is TGTGCCAGCAGCCCTATTACCGGGAGAGTTAATGAGCAGTTCTTC. The full variable domain, rest sourced from reference TRBV11-2 and TRBJ2-1, is EAGVAQSPRYKIIEKRQSVAFWCNPISGHATLYWYQQILGQGPKLLIQFQNNGVVDDSQLPKDRFSAERLKGVDSTLKIQPAKLEDSAVYLCASSPITGRVNEQFFGPGTRLTVL.

This rearrangement joins TRBV7-8 to TRBJ2-6; no reliable D call. V was shortened by 4 bases and J by 3 bases, with 28 bases between the two germline ends. Germline V gene lookup returns CDR1 SGHVS and CDR2 FQNEAQ. CDR3 length equals 21 residues. CDR3 DNA sequence: TGTGCCAGCAGCTCAAAGGGCGTCGTGACGGTGCCAGTGGGTGGGGCCAACGTCCTGACTTTC. Its protein product is CASSSKGVVTVPVGGANVLTF.

This sequence joins TRBV7-2 and TRBJ2-3, with D possibly being TRBD1 (5 bases). CDR1 is SGHTA and CDR2 is FQGNSA in the germline V gene. The CDR3 has 14 residues. Trimming removed 3 bases from V and 1 base from J, with 8 bases in between. The chain's CDR3 is CASSFFRGTDTQYF. CDR3 DNA: TGTGCCAGCAGCTTTTTCAGGGGCACAGATACGCAGTATTTT.

This clone was seen more than once but under ten times. The chain couples TRBV6-5 to TRBJ2-7; D not certain. This CDR3 has 15 residues. CDR1 and CDR2 from the germline V gene are MNHEY and SVGAGI. Trimming cost V 0 bases and J 4 bases, with 13 bases left between them. CDR3 nucleotide sequence: TGTGCCAGCAGTTACTCGAATAGTGCTGGATACGAGCAGTACTTC. Translation gives CASSYSNSAGYEQYF.

This clone was detected once. This chain connects TRBV24-1 to TRBJ2-3; D is unclear. The CDR3 is made up of 14 amino acids. The V end lost 1 base, the J end lost 0 bases, and 4 bases lay between the germline ends. Germline CDR1 is KGHDR and CDR2 is SFDVKD. The CDR3 protein is CATSDLTSTDTQYF. The CDR3 nucleotides read TGTGCCACCAGTGATTTAACTAGCACAGATACGCAGTATTTT.

The V call is TRBV5-1, the J call TRBJ2-6; the D call may be TRBD1 or TRBD2 (5 bases each). The length of the CDR3 is 16 residues. Germline V gene data show CDR1 as SGHRS and CDR2 as YFSETQ. V gave up 1 base and J gave up 2 bases, with 10 bases separating them. The CDR3 DNA reads TGCGCCAGCAGCTTGTCAGGGACCGCTGGGGCCAACGTCCTGACTTTC. This codes for CASSLSGTAGANVLTF.

The chain has TRBV2 and TRBJ2-3; weak D call: TRBD2 (7 bases). V lost 7 bases and J lost 3, with 11 bases in between. Germline V gene sequence: CDR1 SNHLY, CDR2 FYNNEI. This CDR3 contains 13 residues. CDR3 sequence: CASNGGLTDTQYF. Here the CDR3 DNA reads TGTGCCAGCAACGGGGGGCTGACAGATACGCAGTATTTT.

The chain has TRBV27 and TRBJ2-2; 9 nucleotides line up with TRBD1. CDR3 size: 15 residues. Germline V gene data show CDR1 as MNHEY and CDR2 as SMNVEV (reference sequence). The junction had 7 bases not matched to a gene; V was cut back by 6 bases and J by 5 bases. This CDR3 reads CASRLLTGGTGELFF. The DNA for the CDR3 is TGTGCCAGCAGACTCTTGACAGGGGGGACCGGGGAGCTGTTTTTT.